This paragraph covers one T cell receptor (beta chain) sequence. Its target is not known. In the same sample, other DNA sequences code for this CDR3. The source of the sample is a study of shared clonotypes between healthy human individuals. The overall study: Each donor had three CD4 naive, three CD4 memory, two CD8 naive and one CD8 memory plate.

The J segment lost 2 bases and the V segment lost 5 bases, leaving 1 base of the junction unmatched. The CDR3 runs 13 residues. Germline CDR1 MNHEY, CDR2 SMNVEV (reference sequence). An assay was performed, and its level was deep. The table came from immunoSEQ multiplex PCR; TCRdb's copy has only in-frame clones and leaves some out. The profile shows a few million clones, 80% to 95% of them singletons. General study findings and limits: The study drew on few donors, limiting represented genetic and exposure-history diversity.

The sequenced material came from naive CD4+ T cells from PBMCs. Documented subset: CD45RA+ positively selected. The source is a young man in good health. Some clones in this sample may be carry-over from other donors' samples. The chain links TRBV27 to TRBJ1-2; 8 nucleotides match TRBD1. The CDR3 here is CASSRTGNYGYTF. CDR3 nucleotide sequence: TGTGCCAGCAGTCGGACAGGGAACTATGGCTACACCTTC.